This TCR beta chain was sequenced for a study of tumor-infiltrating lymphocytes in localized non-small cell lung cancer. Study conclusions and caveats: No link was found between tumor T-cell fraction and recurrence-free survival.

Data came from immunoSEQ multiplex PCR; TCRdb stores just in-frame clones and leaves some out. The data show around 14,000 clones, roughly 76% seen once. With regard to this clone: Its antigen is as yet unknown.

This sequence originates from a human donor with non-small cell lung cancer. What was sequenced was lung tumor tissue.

CDR3 in amino acids: CASSLDGRGGQETQYF. CDR3 nucleotide sequence: TGTGCCAGCAGCTTAGACGGGAGGGGCGGGCAAGAGACCCAGTACTTC. V is TRBV7-2 and J is TRBJ2-5; 8 bases align to TRBD2. Germline CDR1 SGHTA, CDR2 FQGNSA. V dropped 1 base and J dropped 2; count of bases not matched to a gene: 6. The CDR3 runs 16 residues.